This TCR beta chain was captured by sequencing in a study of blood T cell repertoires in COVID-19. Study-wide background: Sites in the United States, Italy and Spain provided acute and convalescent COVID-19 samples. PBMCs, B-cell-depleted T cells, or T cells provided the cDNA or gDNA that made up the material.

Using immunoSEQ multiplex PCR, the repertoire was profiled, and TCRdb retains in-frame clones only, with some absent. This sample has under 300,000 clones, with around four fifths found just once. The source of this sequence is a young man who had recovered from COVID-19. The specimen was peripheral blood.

The DNA for the CDR3 is TGTGCCAGCAGTTTATCATCCGGAGTTGCAGGGAAGGATTCACCCCTCCACTTT. Translating it yields CASSLSSGVAGKDSPLHF. J is TRBJ1-6 and V is TRBV28, with D tentatively TRBD1 (5 bases). The CDR3 totals 18 residues. Germline values: CDR1 MDHEN, CDR2 SYDVKM. Between the trimmed V and J ends, which lost 1 base and 8 bases, there was a span of 21 bases.